A selection of T cell receptor beta chains follows, all from one sample in a study of cytomegalovirus exposure and HLA in healthy donors. The method was immunoSEQ multiplex PCR; TCRdb's version includes in-frame clones alone and lacks a portion of them. The sample records more than 95,000 clones, 80% to 90% being singletons. Sequencing input: PBMCs. The origin of the receptors is a woman aged 18-35 years in good health and CMV-seronegative. Each CDR3 is given with its conserved first and last residue. A D gene is named only where the DNA matches it firmly. Clone size is stated in some rows and not others, as once, few, many or a class when expanded.

d_gene | abundance | j_gene | v_gene | CDR3nt | CDR3aa
TRBD1 | - | TRBJ1-3 | TRBV6-7 | TGTGCCACCGGACAGGGTTATACTGGAAACACCATATATTTT | CATGQGYTGNTIYF
TRBD1 | - | TRBJ1-1 | TRBV28 | TGTGCCAGCAGTTGGGACAGGGGTGAAGAAGCTTTCTTT | CASSWDRGEEAFF
- | - | TRBJ2-6 | TRBV27 | TGTGCCAGCAGTTTATCTGGGGCTTCTGGGGCCAACGTCCTGACTTTC | CASSLSGASGANVLTF
TRBD1 | - | TRBJ2-7 | TRBV18 | TGTGCCAGCTCACCCTCCTCCTCGGGACAGGTCTCCCCGTACGACTACGAGCAGTACTTC | CASSPSSSGQVSPYDYEQYF
- | - | TRBJ1-5 | TRBV6-1 | TGTGCCAGCAGATTTGCGACAGGCTCTGATCAGCCCCAGCATTTT | CASRFATGSDQPQHF
TRBD1 | - | TRBJ2-2 | TRBV28 | TGTGCCAGCAGCTCCGGGACAGGGGGCTACACCGGGGAGCTGTTTTTT | CASSSGTGGYTGELFF
- | once | TRBJ2-5 | TRBV15 | TGTGCCACCAGCGGAGGGGACACCCAAGAGACCCAGTACTTC | CATSGGDTQETQYF
- | once | TRBJ2-1 | TRBV7-6 | TGTGCCAGCAGCTTAGTATTCAATGAGCAGTTCTTC | CASSLVFNEQFF
TRBD2 | - | TRBJ2-5 | TRBV30 | TGTGCCTGGAGGGCCCCCCATTCTAGCGGGAGAGTCGAGACCCAGTACTTC | CAWRAPHSSGRVETQYF
TRBD1 | - | TRBJ1-1 | TRBV15 | TGTGCCACCAGCAGGGGGGACAGGGCCGACACTGAAGCTTTCTTT | CATSRGDRADTEAFF
- | - | TRBJ1-1 | TRBV28 | TGTGCCAGCAGTTTCGGCCGCGGGCGGAACACTGAAGCTTTCTTT | CASSFGRGRNTEAFF
TRBD2 | once | TRBJ2-5 | TRBV30 | TGTGCCTGGGTGACTAGCGGGATAGAGACCCAGTACTTC | CAWVTSGIETQYF
- | - | TRBJ1-1 | TRBV11-2 | TGTGCCAGCACCCGAAGCGGACAGATGAACACTGAAGCTTTCTTT | CASTRSGQMNTEAFF
TRBD2 | - | TRBJ2-3 | TRBV28 | TGCCCTTCCCTAGCGGAGACCATCAGAGATACGCAGTATTTT | CPSLAETIRDTQYF
- | - | TRBJ2-2 | TRBV19 | TGTGCCAGTAGTTTCCGGTGGAACACCGGGGAGCTGTTTTTT | CASSFRWNTGELFF
TRBD2 | - | TRBJ2-7 | TRBV7-8 | TGTGCCAGCACCGCCGAGCAGGGACTAGCGGGAGTAAGCGAGCAGTACTTC | CASTAEQGLAGVSEQYF
- | few | TRBJ1-2 | TRBV5-1 | TGCGCCAGCAGCTTATTGGGGCAGGTTATCTATGGCTACACCTTC | CASSLLGQVIYGYTF
- | - | TRBJ2-7 | TRBV28 | TGTGCCAGCAGTTGGGCAGGCTACGAGCAGTACTTC | CASSWAGYEQYF
- | - | TRBJ1-1 | TRBV6-1 | TGTGCCAGCAGTGAGAGACAAAACACTGAAGCTTTCTTT | CASSERQNTEAFF
- | - | TRBJ2-7 | TRBV2 | TGTGCCAGCAGTGTTGGCGGCTCCTACGAGCAGTACTTC | CASSVGGSYEQYF
- | - | TRBJ1-1 | TRBV27 | TGTGCCAGCAGTCAAAGGGGGAGCACTGAAGCTTTCTTT | CASSQRGSTEAFF
TRBD1 | - | TRBJ1-5 | TRBV4-1 | TGCGCCAGCAGGCCAAGTATGGACAGGGGGCTTCGTCAGCCCCAGCATTTT | CASRPSMDRGLRQPQHF